This T cell receptor (beta chain) comes out of a study of control samples from healthy donors and cancer patients. This CDR3 spans 14 amino acids. The V and J ends lost 6 bases and 0 bases respectively, with 6 bases between them. Germline-derived CDR1 and CDR2 are SNHLY and FYNNEI. Method: immunoSEQ multiplex PCR; TCRdb's copy keeps in-frame clones and lacks some. The table includes around 110,000 clones, 85% to 95% detected once. This rearrangement joins TRBV2 to TRBJ2-6; no reliable D call. The receptor's source is a man between 25 and 39 years old in good health. The sample taken for sequencing was blood. The CDR3 nucleotides are TGTGCCAGCAGGCTGGGCTCTGGGGCCAACGTCCTGACTTTC. It encodes CASRLGSGANVLTF.